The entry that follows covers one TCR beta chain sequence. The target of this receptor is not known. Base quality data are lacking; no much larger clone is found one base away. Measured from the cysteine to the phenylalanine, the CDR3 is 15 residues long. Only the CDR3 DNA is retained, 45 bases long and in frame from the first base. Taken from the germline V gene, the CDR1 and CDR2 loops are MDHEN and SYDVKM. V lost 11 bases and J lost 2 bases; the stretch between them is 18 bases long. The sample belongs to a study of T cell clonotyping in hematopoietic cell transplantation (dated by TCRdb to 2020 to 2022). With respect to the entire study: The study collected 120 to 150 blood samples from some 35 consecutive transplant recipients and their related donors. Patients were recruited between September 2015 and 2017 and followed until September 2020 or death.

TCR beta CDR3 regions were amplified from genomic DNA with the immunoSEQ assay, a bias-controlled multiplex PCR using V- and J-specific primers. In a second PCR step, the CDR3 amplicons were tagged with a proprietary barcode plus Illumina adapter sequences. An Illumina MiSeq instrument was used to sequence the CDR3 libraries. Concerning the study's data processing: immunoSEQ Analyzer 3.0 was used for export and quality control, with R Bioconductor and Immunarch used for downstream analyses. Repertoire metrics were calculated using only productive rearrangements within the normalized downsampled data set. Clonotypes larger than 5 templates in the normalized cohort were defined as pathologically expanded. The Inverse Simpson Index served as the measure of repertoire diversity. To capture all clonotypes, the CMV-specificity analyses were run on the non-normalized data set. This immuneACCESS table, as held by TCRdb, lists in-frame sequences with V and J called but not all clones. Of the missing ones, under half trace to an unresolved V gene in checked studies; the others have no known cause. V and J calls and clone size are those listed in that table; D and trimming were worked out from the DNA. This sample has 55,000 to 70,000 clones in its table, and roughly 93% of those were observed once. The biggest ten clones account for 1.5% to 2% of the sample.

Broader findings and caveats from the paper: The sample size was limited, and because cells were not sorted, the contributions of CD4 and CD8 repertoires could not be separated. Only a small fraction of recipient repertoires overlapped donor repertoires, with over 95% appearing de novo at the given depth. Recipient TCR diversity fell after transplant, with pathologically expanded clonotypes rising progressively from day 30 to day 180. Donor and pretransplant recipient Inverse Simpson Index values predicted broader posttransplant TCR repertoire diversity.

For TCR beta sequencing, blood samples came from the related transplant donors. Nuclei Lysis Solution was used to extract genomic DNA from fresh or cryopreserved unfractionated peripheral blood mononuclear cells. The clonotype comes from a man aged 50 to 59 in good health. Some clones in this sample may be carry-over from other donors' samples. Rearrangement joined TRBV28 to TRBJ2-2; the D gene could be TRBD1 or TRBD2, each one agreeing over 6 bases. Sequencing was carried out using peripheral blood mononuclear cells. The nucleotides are TGTGCCTTACAAGGTGGGGGGCCTAACACCGGGGAGCTGTTTTTT. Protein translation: CALQGGGPNTGELFF.